This T cell receptor (beta chain) derives from a study of long-term antiretroviral therapy in people with HIV. The run of the v3.0 immunoSEQ assay was at survey level. Profiled with immunoSEQ multiplex PCR; TCRdb holds only in-frame clones, not every one. The sample holds fewer than 35,000 clones, approximately 85% seen once. For this clone: Its antigen is not known.

General observations from the study: Controls had broader CDR3 length ranges than HIV repertoires did.

Sequenced material: unsorted PBMCs, taken approximately 3.3 years after starting antiretroviral therapy. This clonotype was obtained from a man younger than 35 with HIV.

The CDR3 DNA reads as TGCGCCAGCAGTGAAAGGTGGACAGGGGCCCCCTACGAGCAGTACTTC. Its protein product is CASSERWTGAPYEQYF. V and J are TRBV10-1 and TRBJ2-7; 9 bases align to TRBD1. Germline CDR1 WNHNN, CDR2 SYGVQD (reference sequence). The CDR3 is 16 residues long. V dropped 3 bases and J dropped 2; count of bases not matched to a gene: 8.